The source of this T cell receptor beta chain is a study of chemoradiotherapy in HPV16-positive cancers. Some clones are missing from TCRdb's copy, which holds only in-frame ones; the method was immunoSEQ multiplex PCR. The sample holds about 1,300 clones; just over 85% are singletons and the top ten take about 6%. On this clone itself: The antigen remains undetermined.

Germline CDR1 reads DFQATT; CDR2 reads SNEGSKA (reference sequence). This CDR3 is built from 11 residues. Notes on the study in general: Candidate HPV-specific clones and E7-related TCR motifs grew in tumor during treatment.

The specimen was tumor tissue, collected from a patient who underwent chemoradiotherapy. This TCR was sampled from a human donor with HPV-associated anogenital cancer. The chain has TRBV20-1 and TRBJ1-2; D is unresolved. The CDR3 DNA reads as TGCAGGGCGGGTCTCCGGGGTGGCTACACCTTC. This encodes CRAGLRGGYTF.